This TCR beta chain is drawn from a study of cytomegalovirus exposure and HLA in healthy donors. Study summary: The same platform was used for the 130 or so validation repertoires and the 500 to 700 first-cohort repertoires, a later analysis reported. Study results and limitations: In vitro work confirmed that a few CMV-associated chains recognize CMV antigens. The listing of 150 to 200 TCR beta chains classed them as cytomegalovirus-associated.

Concerning this clone: Its antigen remains unknown.

Profiling relied on immunoSEQ multiplex PCR, and the TCRdb table lists in-frame clones only, not all of them. The profile covers fewer than 90,000 clones, with 84% appearing a single time and 9% to 13% taken by the ten largest. The donors were part of the validation cohort, which consisted of over a hundred subjects and was separate from the first cohort of 666 subjects. The CDR3 is made up of 13 amino acids. Germline V lookup: CDR1 SGHRS, CDR2 YFSETQ. Trimming stripped 7 bases from V and 0 bases from J, with 10 bases between. V usage is TRBV5-1 and J usage is TRBJ1-2, with a weak D call TRBD1 (6 bases). Sequenced input: PBMCs. The clonotype comes from a woman under 30 in good health and CMV-seropositive. The CDR3 DNA is TGCGCCAGCGGGGACACCTCTAACTATGGCTACACCTTC. It translates to CASGDTSNYGYTF.